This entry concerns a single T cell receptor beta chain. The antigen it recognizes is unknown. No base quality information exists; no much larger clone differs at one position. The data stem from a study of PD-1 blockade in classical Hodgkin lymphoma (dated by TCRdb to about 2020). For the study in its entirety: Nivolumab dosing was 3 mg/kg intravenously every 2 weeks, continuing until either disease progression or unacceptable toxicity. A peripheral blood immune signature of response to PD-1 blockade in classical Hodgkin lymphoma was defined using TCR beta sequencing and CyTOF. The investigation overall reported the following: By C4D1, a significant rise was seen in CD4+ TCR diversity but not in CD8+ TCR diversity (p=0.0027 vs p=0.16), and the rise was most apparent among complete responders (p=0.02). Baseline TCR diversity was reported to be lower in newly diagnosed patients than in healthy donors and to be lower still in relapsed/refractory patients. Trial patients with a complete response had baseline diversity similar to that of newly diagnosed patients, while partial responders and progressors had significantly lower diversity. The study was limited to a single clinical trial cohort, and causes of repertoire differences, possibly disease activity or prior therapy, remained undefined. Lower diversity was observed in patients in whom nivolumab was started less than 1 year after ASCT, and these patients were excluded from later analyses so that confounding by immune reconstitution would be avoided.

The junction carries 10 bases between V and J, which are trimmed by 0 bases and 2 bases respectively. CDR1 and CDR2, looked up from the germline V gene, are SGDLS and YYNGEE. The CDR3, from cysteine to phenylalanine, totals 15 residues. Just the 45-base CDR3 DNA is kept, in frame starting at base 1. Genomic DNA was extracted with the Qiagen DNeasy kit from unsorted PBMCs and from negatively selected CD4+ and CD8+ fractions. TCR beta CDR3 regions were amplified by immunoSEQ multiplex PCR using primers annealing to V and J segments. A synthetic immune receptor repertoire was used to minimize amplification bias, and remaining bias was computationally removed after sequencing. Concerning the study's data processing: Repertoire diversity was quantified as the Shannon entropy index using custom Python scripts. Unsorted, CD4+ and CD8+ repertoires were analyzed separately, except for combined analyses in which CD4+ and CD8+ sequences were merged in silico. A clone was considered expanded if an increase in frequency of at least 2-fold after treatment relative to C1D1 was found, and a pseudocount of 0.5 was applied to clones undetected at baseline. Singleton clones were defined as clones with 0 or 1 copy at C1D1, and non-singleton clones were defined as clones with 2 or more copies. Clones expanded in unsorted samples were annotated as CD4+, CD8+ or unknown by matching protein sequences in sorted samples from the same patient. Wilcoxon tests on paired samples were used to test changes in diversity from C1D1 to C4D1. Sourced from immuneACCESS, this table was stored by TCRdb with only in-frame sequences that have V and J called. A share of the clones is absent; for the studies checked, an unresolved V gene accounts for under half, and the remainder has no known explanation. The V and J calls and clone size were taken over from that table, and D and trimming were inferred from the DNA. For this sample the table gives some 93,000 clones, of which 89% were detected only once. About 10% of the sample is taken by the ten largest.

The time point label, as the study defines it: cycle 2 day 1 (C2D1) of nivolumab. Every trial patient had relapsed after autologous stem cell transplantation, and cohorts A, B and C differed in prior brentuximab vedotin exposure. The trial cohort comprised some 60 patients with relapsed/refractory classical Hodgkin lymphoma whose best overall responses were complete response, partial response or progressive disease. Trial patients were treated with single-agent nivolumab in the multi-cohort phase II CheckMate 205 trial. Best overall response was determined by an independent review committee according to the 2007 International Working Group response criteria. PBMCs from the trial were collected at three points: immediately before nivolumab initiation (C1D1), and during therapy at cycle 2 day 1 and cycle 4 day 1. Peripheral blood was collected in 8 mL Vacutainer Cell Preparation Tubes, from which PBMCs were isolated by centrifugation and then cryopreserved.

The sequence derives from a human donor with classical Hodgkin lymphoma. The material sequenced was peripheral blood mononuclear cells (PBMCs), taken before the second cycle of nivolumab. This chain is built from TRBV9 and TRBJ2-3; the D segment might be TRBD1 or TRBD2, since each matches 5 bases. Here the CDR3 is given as CASSVVWGTTDTQYF. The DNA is TGTGCCAGCAGCGTAGTGTGGGGGACCACAGATACGCAGTATTTT.